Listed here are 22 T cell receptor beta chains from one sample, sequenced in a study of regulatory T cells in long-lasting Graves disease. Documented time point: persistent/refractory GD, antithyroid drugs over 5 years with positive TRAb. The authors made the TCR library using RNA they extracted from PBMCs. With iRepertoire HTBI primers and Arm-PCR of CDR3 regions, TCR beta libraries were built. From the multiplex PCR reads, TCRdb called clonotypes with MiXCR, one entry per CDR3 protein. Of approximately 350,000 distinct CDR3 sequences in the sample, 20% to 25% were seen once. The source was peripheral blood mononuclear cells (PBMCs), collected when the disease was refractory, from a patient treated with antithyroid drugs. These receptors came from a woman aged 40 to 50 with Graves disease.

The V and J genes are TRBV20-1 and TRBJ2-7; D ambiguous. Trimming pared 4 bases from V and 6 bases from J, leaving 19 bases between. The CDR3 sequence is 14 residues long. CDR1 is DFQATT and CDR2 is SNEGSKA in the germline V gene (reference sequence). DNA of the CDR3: TGCAGTGCTATGACCGGCCGAGTAACCGTCGAGCAGTACTTC. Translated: CSAMTGRVTVEQYF.

The CDR3 is CASSLHGLQRTQYF. Here the CDR3 DNA reads TGTGCCAGCAGTTTACATGGACTCCAACGTACGCAGTATTTT. V gene TRBV28 combines with J gene TRBJ2-3; tentative D call: TRBD2 (5 bases). V shed 2 bases and J shed 8 bases, with 14 bases lying between them. The CDR3 is 14 amino acids. Germline CDR1 reads MDHEN; CDR2 reads SYDVKM. Based on the CDR3 plus reference TRBV28 and TRBJ2-3, the full variable domain is DVKVTQSSRYLVKRTGEKVFLECVQDMDHENMFWYRQDPGLGLRLIYFSYDVKMKEKGDIPEGYSVSREKKERFSLILESASTNQTSMYLCASSLHGLQRTQYFGPGTRLTVL.

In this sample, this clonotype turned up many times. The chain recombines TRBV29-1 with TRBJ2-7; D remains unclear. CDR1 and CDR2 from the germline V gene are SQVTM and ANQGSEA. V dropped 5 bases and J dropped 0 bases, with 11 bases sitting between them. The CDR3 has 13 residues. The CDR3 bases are TGCAGCGTTCAGAGCCAGAGCTCCTACGAGCAGTACTTC. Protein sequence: CSVQSQSSYEQYF.

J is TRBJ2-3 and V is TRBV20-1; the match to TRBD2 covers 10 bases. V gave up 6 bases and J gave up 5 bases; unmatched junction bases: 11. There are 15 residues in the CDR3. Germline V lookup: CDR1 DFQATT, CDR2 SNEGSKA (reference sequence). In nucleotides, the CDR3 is TGCAGTGCCAGGCTCGGAAGCGGGAGGGTAGATACGCAGTATTTT. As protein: CSARLGSGRVDTQYF.

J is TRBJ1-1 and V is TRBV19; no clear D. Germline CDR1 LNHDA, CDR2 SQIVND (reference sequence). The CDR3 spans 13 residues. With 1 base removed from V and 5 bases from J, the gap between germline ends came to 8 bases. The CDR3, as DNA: TGTGCCAGTAGTATAGGGGCCGTTACTGAAGCTTTCTTT. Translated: CASSIGAVTEAFF.

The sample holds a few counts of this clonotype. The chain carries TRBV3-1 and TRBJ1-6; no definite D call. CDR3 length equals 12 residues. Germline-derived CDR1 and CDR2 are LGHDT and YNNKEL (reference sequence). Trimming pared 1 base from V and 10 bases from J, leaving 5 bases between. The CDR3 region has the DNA TGTGCCAGCAGCCAAGGTTCGTCACCCCTCCACTTT. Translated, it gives CASSQGSSPLHF.

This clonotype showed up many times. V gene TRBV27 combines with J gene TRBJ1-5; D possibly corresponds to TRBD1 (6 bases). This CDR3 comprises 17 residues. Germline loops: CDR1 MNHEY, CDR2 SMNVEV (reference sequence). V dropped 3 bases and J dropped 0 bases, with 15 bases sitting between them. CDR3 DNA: TGTGCCAGCAGTTTGTCCCGGACAGTTTATAGCAATCAGCCCCAGCATTTT. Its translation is CASSLSRTVYSNQPQHF.

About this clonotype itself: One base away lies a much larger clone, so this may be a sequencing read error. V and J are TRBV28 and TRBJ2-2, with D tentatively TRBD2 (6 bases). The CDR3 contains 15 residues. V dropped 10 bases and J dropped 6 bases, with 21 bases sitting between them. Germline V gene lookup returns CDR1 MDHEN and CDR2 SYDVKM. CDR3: CANKTSWTGAGELFF. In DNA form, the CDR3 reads TGTGCCAACAAGACGTCCTGGACGGGGGCCGGGGAGCTGTTTTTT.

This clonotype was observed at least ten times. The CDR3 sequence is CASSGVLTSGKNIQYF. As DNA, the CDR3 is TGTGCCAGCAGTGGGGTGCTAACAAGCGGAAAAAACATTCAGTACTTC. The chain carries TRBV2 and TRBJ2-4; D perhaps matches TRBD2 (5 bases). Trimming stripped 4 bases from V and 4 bases from J, with 17 bases between. CDR1 and CDR2 (germline): SNHLY, FYNNEI. The CDR3 has 16 amino acids.

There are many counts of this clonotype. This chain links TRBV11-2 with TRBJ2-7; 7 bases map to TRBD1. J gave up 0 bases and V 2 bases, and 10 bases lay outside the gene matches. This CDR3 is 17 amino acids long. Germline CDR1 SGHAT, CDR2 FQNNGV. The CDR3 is CASSLIFYNRGSYEQYF. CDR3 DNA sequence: TGTGCCAGCAGCTTAATCTTCTATAACAGGGGCTCCTACGAGCAGTACTTC.

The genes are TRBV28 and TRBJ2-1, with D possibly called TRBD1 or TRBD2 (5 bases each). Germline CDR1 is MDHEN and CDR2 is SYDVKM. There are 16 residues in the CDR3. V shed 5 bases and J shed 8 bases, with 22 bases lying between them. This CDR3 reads CASSPRGYWVRDEQFF. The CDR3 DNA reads TGTGCCAGCAGTCCAAGGGGTTATTGGGTGAGGGATGAGCAGTTCTTC.

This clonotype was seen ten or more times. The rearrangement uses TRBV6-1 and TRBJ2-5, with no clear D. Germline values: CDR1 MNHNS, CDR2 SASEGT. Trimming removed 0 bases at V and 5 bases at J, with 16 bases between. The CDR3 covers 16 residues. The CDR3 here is CASSEAIRFRMETQYF. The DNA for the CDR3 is TGTGCCAGCAGTGAAGCGATACGCTTCCGAATGGAGACCCAGTACTTC.

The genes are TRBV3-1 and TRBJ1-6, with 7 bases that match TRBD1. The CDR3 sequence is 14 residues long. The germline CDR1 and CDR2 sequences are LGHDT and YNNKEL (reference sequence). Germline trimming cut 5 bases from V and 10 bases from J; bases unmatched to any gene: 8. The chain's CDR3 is CASSKRGDSSPLHF. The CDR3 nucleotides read TGTGCCAGCAGCAAAAGGGGGGACAGCTCACCCCTCCACTTT.

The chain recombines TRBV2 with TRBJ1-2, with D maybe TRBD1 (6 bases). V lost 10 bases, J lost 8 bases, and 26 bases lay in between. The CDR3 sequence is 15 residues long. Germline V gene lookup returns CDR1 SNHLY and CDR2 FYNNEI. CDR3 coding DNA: TGTGCCATCAGACCCGACGGGGGCCGGGAGTACGGCTACACCTTC. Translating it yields CAIRPDGGREYGYTF.

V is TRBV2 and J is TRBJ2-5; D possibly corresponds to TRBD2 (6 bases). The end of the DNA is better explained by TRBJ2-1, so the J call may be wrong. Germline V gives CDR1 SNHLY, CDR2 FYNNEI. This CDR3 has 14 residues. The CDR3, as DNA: TGTGCCAGCAGTGAGGACTACCGGGTGAATGAGCAGTTCTTC. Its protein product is CASSEDYRVNEQFF.

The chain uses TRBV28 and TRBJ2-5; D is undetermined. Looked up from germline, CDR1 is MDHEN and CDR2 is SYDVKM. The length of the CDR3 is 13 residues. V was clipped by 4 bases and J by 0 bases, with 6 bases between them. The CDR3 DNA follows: TGTGCCAGCAGTTACTTGAACCAAGAGACCCAGTACTTC. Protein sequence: CASSYLNQETQYF.

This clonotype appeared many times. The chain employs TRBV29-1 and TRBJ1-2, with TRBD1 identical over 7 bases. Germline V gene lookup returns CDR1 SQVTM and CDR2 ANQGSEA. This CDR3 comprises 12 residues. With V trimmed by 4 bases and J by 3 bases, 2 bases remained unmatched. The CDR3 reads CSVGGGDYGYTF. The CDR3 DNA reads TGCAGCGTTGGAGGGGGCGACTATGGCTACACCTTC. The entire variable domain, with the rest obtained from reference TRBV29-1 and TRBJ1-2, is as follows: SAVISQKPSRDICQRGTSLTIQCQVDSQVTMMFWYRQQPGQSLTLIATANQGSEATYESGFVIDKFPISRPNLTFSTLTVSNMSPEDSSIYLCSVGGGDYGYTFGSGTRLTVV.

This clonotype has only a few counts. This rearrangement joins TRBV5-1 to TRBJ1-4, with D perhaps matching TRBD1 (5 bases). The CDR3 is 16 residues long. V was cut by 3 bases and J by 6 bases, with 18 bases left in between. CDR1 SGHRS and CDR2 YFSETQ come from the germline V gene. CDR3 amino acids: CASSSTPGGVYEKLFF. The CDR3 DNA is TGCGCCAGCAGCTCCACGCCGGGGGGTGTATATGAAAAACTGTTTTTT.

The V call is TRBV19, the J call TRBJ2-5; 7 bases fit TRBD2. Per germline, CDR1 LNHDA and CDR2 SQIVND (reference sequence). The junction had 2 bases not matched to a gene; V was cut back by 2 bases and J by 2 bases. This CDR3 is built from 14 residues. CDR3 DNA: TGTGCCAGTAGTATACAGCGGGAACAAGAGACCCAGTACTTC. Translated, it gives CASSIQREQETQYF.

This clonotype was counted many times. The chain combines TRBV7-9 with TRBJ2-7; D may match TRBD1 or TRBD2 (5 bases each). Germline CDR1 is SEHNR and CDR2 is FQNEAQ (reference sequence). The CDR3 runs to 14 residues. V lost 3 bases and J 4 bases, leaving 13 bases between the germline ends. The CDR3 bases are TGTGCCAGCAGCTTGGCAGGGAGTTGGTACGAGCAGTACTTC. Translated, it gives CASSLAGSWYEQYF.

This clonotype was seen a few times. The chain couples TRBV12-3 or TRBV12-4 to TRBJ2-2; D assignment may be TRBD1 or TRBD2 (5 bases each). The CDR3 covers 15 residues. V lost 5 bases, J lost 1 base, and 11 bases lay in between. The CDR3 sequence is CASSPRDGNTGELFF. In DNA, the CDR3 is TGTGCCAGCAGTCCCCGGGACGGGAACACCGGGGAGCTGTTTTTT.

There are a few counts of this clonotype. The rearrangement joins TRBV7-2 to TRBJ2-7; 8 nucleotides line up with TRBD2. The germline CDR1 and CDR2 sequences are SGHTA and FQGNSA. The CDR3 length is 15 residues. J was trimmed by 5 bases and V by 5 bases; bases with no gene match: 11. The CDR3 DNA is TGTGCCAGCAGCCACTCCCGGGGACTAGACCACGAGCAGTACTTC. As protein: CASSHSRGLDHEQYF. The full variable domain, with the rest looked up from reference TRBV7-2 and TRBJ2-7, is GAGVSQSPSNKVTEKGKDVELRCDPISGHTALYWYRQSLGQGLEFLIYFQGNSAPDKSGLPSDRFSAERTGGSVSTLTIQRTQQEDSAVYLCASSHSRGLDHEQYFGPGTRLTVT.